This T cell receptor beta chain was documented in a study of long-term antiretroviral therapy in people with HIV. Only United States sites treated participants with HIV. The authors ran the immunoSEQ assay, v3.0, at survey level. Here immunoSEQ multiplex PCR was the method, and the copy in TCRdb shows in-frame clones only, minus some. This sample has about 27,000 clones, with approximately 93% found just once. This CDR3 comprises 13 residues. The V and J ends lost 3 bases and 4 bases respectively, with 6 bases between them. CDR1 SGHAT and CDR2 FQNNGV come from the germline V gene. The rearrangement links TRBV11-2 to TRBJ2-2; the D gene is possibly TRBD1 (5 bases). This sequence was found in a woman aged 40 to 55 with HIV. Sequences were derived from unsorted PBMCs, sampled 7.6 years after starting antiretroviral therapy. CDR3 amino acids: CASSFQGTGELFF. Here the CDR3 DNA reads TGTGCCAGCAGCTTCCAGGGCACCGGGGAGCTGTTTTTT.